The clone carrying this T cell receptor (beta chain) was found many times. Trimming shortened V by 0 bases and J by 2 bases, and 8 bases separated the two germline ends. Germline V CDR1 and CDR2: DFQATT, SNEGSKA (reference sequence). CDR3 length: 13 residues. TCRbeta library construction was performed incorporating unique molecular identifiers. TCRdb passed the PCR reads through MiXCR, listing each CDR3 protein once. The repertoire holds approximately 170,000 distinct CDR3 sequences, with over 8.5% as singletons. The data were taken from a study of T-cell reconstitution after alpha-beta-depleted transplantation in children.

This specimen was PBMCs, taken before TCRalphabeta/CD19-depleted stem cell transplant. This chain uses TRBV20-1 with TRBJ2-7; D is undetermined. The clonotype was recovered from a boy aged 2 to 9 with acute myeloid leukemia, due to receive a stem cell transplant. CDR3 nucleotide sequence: TGCAGTGCTAGAGAAATGCCAGCCTACGAGCAGTACTTC. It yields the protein CSAREMPAYEQYF.